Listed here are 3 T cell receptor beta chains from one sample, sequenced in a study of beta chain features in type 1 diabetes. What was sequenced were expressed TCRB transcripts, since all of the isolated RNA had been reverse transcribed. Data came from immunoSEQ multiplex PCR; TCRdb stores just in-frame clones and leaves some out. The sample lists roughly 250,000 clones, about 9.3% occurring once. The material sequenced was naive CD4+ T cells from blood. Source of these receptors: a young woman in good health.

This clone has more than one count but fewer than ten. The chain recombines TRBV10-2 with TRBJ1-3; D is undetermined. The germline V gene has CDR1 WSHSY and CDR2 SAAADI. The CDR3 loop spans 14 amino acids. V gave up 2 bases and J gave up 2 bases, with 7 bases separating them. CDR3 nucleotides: TGCGCCAGCAGTGAGCCCACAGCTGGAAACACCATATATTTT. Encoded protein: CASSEPTAGNTIYF.

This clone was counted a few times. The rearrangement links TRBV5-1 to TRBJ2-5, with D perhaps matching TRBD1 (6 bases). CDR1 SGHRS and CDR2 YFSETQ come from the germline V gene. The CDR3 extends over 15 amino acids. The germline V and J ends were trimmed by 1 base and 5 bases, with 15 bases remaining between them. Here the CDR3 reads CASSLRQGQGETQYF. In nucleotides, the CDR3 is TGCGCCAGCAGCTTGAGGCAGGGGCAAGGGGAGACCCAGTACTTC.

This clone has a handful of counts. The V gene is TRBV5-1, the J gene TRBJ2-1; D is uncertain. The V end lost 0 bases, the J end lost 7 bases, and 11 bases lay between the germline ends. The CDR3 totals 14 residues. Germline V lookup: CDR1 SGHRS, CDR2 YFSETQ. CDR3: CASSLASYLNEQFF. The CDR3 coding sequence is TGCGCCAGCAGCTTGGCCTCGTATCTTAATGAGCAGTTCTTC.